Only one count was recorded for the clone carrying this T cell receptor beta chain. This sample was taken from a study of CD8 T cells in Susac syndrome. Sequencing of TCR beta drew on CD8+ and CD4+ T cells from blood. TEMRA cells underwent FACS enrichment and CD8+ and CD4+ T cells underwent negative isolation. cDNA came from roughly 0.53 to 1 ug RNA primed by random hexamers. TCR beta CDR3 was amplified by immunoSEQ covering 54 Vbeta and 13 Jbeta. TCRdb reprocessed the immunoSEQ multiplex PCR reads with MiXCR, giving one entry per CDR3 protein. This table has around 190,000 distinct CDR3 sequences, around 94% appearing once. The V gene end was trimmed by 0 bases and the J gene end by 4 bases; junction bases not matched to a gene: 5. The CDR3 has 15 residues. Germline assignment: CDR1 LNHNV and CDR2 YYDKDF (reference sequence).

The sequence was collected from a human donor with Susac syndrome. The chain uses TRBV15 and TRBJ2-7; TRBD2 matches at 8 bases. Material for sequencing was CD4+ T cells from PBMCs. In DNA form, the CDR3 reads TGTGCCACCAGCAGAGAGAGCGGGGGTGAGTACGAGCAGTACTTC. This codes for CATSRESGGEYEQYF.